Shown below are 27 T cell receptor beta chains from a single sample sequenced in a study of CD8 T cell repertoires and HIV-1 epitope variants. Repertoires were generated with immunoSEQ multiplex PCR, while TCRdb's copy carries only in-frame clones and drops some. Among some 87,000 clones listed, approximately 70% were seen once. Sequencing input: uncultured baseline CD8+ T cells from peripheral blood mononuclear cells (PBMCs). The origin of the receptors is a male donor with HIV.

This clone was seen more than once but under ten times. The V gene is TRBV5-6, the J gene TRBJ1-1; the D gene is possibly TRBD1 (5 bases). Germline V gene sequence: CDR1 SGHDT, CDR2 YYEEEE. This CDR3 is 12 amino acids long. Trimming took off 0 bases at V and 7 bases at J, with 7 bases between the two ends. The CDR3 protein is CASSLGQLEAFF. The CDR3 region has the DNA TGTGCCAGCAGCTTGGGACAGCTTGAAGCTTTCTTT.

This chain links TRBV5-6 with TRBJ2-1; D unresolved. Per germline, CDR1 SGHDT and CDR2 YYEEEE. Trimming removed 1 base at V and 4 bases at J, with 9 bases between. The CDR3 extends over 14 amino acids. The CDR3 sequence is CASSLRAEYNEQFF. The CDR3 region has the DNA TGTGCCAGCAGCTTGAGGGCAGAGTACAATGAGCAGTTCTTC. Based on the CDR3 plus reference TRBV5-6 and TRBJ2-1, the full variable domain is DAGVTQSPTHLIKTRGQQVTLRCSPKSGHDTVSWYQQALGQGPQFIFQYYEEEERQRGNFPDRFSGHQFPNYSSELNVNALLLGDSALYLCASSLRAEYNEQFFGPGTRLTVL.

This clone has a single count. The chain links TRBV16 to TRBJ2-1, with 7 bases identical to TRBD2. Germline CDR1 and CDR2: KGHSY and FQNENV. This CDR3 spans 13 amino acids. V lost 4 bases and J lost 9; bases outside the gene matches: 6. The CDR3 protein is CASSRAGRGEQFF. CDR3 nucleotides: TGTGCCAGCAGCCGAGCGGGGAGGGGTGAGCAGTTCTTC.

The CDR3 DNA sequence: TGTGCCAGCAGCCGACCTCCGGGACAGGGAAACAATGAGCAGTTCTTC. Its translation is CASSRPPGQGNNEQFF. V gene TRBV6-6 combines with J gene TRBJ2-1, with 9 bases identical to TRBD1. Per germline, CDR1 MNHNY and CDR2 SVGAGI (reference sequence). The CDR3 totals 16 residues. The V and J ends lost 6 bases and 5 bases, in that order; junction bases with no gene match: 11.

The gene calls are TRBV10-2 and TRBJ2-1; 9 bases are a match to TRBD2. Trimming took 4 bases from V and 5 from J; bases not matched to a gene: 3. Per the germline V gene, CDR1 is WSHSY and CDR2 is SAAADI. This CDR3 comprises 14 residues. The chain's CDR3 is CASSGLAANNEQFF. The CDR3 DNA is TGCGCCAGCAGTGGACTAGCGGCTAACAATGAGCAGTTCTTC.

This clone was found a few times. The CDR3 region has the DNA TGTGCCAGCAGTGAAAACGGCTATGGCTACACCTTC. Amino acids: CASSENGYGYTF. The rearrangement links TRBV6-1 to TRBJ1-2; D gene ambiguous. V lost 2 bases and J 4 bases, leaving 5 bases between the germline ends. This CDR3 region has 12 residues. Per germline, CDR1 MNHNS and CDR2 SASEGT.

This clone came up once. The V gene is TRBV28, the J gene TRBJ2-3; 7 bases line up with TRBD2. The V segment lost 4 bases and the J segment 0 bases; nucleotides outside the gene matches: 7. Germline V gene sequence: CDR1 MDHEN, CDR2 SYDVKM. The CDR3 runs 16 residues. The chain's CDR3 is CASSWGGQSSTDTQYF. CDR3 coding DNA: TGTGCCAGCAGTTGGGGAGGGCAATCTAGCACAGATACGCAGTATTTT. Together with reference TRBV28 and TRBJ2-3, the CDR3 gives the full variable domain: DVKVTQSSRYLVKRTGEKVFLECVQDMDHENMFWYRQDPGLGLRLIYFSYDVKMKEKGDIPEGYSVSREKKERFSLILESASTNQTSMYLCASSWGGQSSTDTQYFGPGTRLTVL.

This clone has just a few counts. The chain is built from TRBV28 and TRBJ1-4, with D uncertain. V lost 5 bases and J 8 bases, leaving 15 bases between the germline ends. CDR1 and CDR2 from the germline V gene are MDHEN and SYDVKM. The CDR3 covers 14 residues. The CDR3 loop reads CASSPRLVWEKLFF. The CDR3 DNA follows: TGTGCCAGCAGTCCAAGACTGGTATGGGAAAAACTGTTTTTT.

The genes are TRBV4-2 and TRBJ2-7; D gene ambiguous. CDR3 length: 14 amino acids. CDR1 and CDR2 (germline): LGHNA, YNFKEQ. The V and J ends lost 5 bases and 4 bases respectively, with 15 bases between them. For the CDR3, the DNA is TGTGCCAGCAGCTTGTCCCAGCTGAGTTACGAGCAGTACTTC. This sequence encodes CASSLSQLSYEQYF.

The chain is built from TRBV14 and TRBJ2-1; TRBD1 agrees at 7 bases. Trimming removed 4 bases from V and 3 bases from J; junction bases left unmatched: 3. The germline V gene encodes CDR1 SGHDN and CDR2 FVKESK. The CDR3 is made up of 14 amino acids. The CDR3 coding sequence is TGTGCCAGCAGCCTATGGACAGGCTACAATGAGCAGTTCTTC. As protein: CASSLWTGYNEQFF.

The CDR3 protein is CASKGAGNTGELFF. The CDR3 nucleotides read TGCGCCAGCAAAGGGGCAGGGAACACCGGGGAGCTGTTTTTT. V and J are TRBV10-2 and TRBJ2-2; TRBD1 might be the D (5 bases). This CDR3 is 14 amino acids long. V gave up 7 bases and J gave up 1 base, with 10 bases separating them. CDR1 and CDR2 (germline): WSHSY, SAAADI.

The rearrangement links TRBV7-6 to TRBJ2-7; no firm D call. CDR1 is SGHVS and CDR2 is FNYEAQ in the germline V gene. V dropped 1 base and J dropped 0 bases, with 10 bases sitting between them. This CDR3 spans 15 amino acids. The CDR3 nucleotides are TGTGCCAGCAGCTTAGAACCAAGAAGCTCCTACGAGCAGTACTTC. It encodes CASSLEPRSSYEQYF. Together with reference TRBV7-6 and TRBJ2-7, the CDR3 gives the full variable domain: GAGVSQSPRYKVTKRGQDVALRCDPISGHVSLYWYRQALGQGPEFLTYFNYEAQQDKSGLPNDRFSAERPEGSISTLTIQRTEQRDSAMYRCASSLEPRSSYEQYFGPGTRLTVT.

This chain connects TRBV5-6 to TRBJ2-1; unclear D gene. Per germline, CDR1 SGHDT and CDR2 YYEEEE. Trimming left V 2 bases short and J 12 bases short, with 9 bases between. The CDR3 totals 11 residues. The CDR3, as DNA: TGTGCCAGCAGCTTAACAGCACGGCAGTTCTTC. Amino acids: CASSLTARQFF.

The chain has TRBV5-8 and TRBJ2-5, with 8 bases identical to TRBD2. The CDR3 extends over 16 amino acids. With V trimmed by 1 base and J by 3 bases, 8 bases remained unmatched. Germline V gene data show CDR1 as SGHTS and CDR2 as YDEGEE. CDR3 bases: TGTGCCAGCAGCTTGTATCGGGGGGGAGTAAAAGAGACCCAGTACTTC. It encodes CASSLYRGGVKETQYF.

Only a few counts were recorded for this clone. The rearrangement joins TRBV25-1 to TRBJ1-4, with D unresolved. V dropped 3 bases and J dropped 3 bases, with 8 bases sitting between them. This CDR3 comprises 14 residues. Germline CDR1 is MGHDK and CDR2 is SYGVNS. The CDR3 reads CASSDLGSNEKLFF. As DNA, the CDR3 is TGTGCCAGCAGTGACTTGGGATCTAATGAAAAACTGTTTTTT.

This clone has just one count. The chain links TRBV28 to TRBJ1-6; no reliable D call. This CDR3 region has 15 residues. Germline values: CDR1 MDHEN, CDR2 SYDVKM. Trimming cost V 7 bases and J 4 bases, with 14 bases left between them. The CDR3 DNA reads as TGTGCCAGCAACCGCGGGGTAGAGTATAATTCACCCCTCCACTTT. Its protein is CASNRGVEYNSPLHF.

This chain links TRBV30 with TRBJ2-1; 8 bases map to TRBD1. The germline gives CDR1 GTSNPN, CDR2 SVGIG (reference sequence). The CDR3 runs to 16 residues. V gave up 6 bases and J gave up 3 bases; unmatched junction bases: 13. The chain's CDR3 is CACPGLPGGSYNEQFF. For the CDR3, the DNA is TGTGCCTGCCCCGGGTTACCAGGGGGCAGCTACAATGAGCAGTTCTTC.

On this clone itself: The sample holds other DNA sequences that translate to the same CDR3. The chain employs TRBV7-2 and TRBJ1-5; TRBD1 might be the D (6 bases). There are 14 residues in the CDR3. CDR1 SGHTA and CDR2 FQGNSA come from the germline V gene. V lost 5 bases and J lost 2, with 10 bases in between. The CDR3 coding sequence is TGTGCCAGCAGCCTGAGACAGGGCAATCAGCCCCAGCATTTT. This translates into CASSLRQGNQPQHF.

The chain joins TRBV7-8 to TRBJ2-1, with TRBD1 identical over 7 bases. The germline V gene has CDR1 SGHVS and CDR2 FQNEAQ. The CDR3 loop spans 15 amino acids. Losses at the gene ends were 4 bases for V and 3 bases for J; bases not matched to a gene: 6. The CDR3 bases are TGTGCCAGCAGCTCGGGACAGACAAACTACAATGAGCAGTTCTTC. Translating it yields CASSSGQTNYNEQFF.

The gene calls are TRBV5-6 and TRBJ1-6, with D perhaps TRBD1 (6 bases). V lost 4 bases, J lost 4 bases, and 21 bases lay in between. CDR3 length: 18 amino acids. CDR1 is SGHDT and CDR2 is YYEEEE in the germline V gene. DNA of the CDR3: TGTGCCAGCAGCCCTGGAATAGACAGGCCCCTTTATAATTCACCCCTCCACTTT. This encodes CASSPGIDRPLYNSPLHF.

This clone was picked up one time. This chain connects TRBV19 to TRBJ2-1; D is undetermined. The CDR3 has 13 residues. In germline, CDR1 is LNHDA, CDR2 SQIVND (reference sequence). V was cut by 4 bases and J by 3 bases, with 7 bases left in between. In DNA, the CDR3 is TGTGCCAGTAGTACGCCTGACTACAATGAGCAGTTCTTC. Translated: CASSTPDYNEQFF.

The V and J genes are TRBV5-4 and TRBJ2-5; 8 nucleotides agree with TRBD2. CDR1 and CDR2 (germline): SGHNT, YYREEE (reference sequence). The V gene end was trimmed by 2 bases and the J gene end by 5 bases; junction bases not matched to a gene: 5. The CDR3 length is 14 residues. The CDR3 region has the DNA TGTGCCAGCAGCTTAGCGGGGGCGGGGGAGACCCAGTACTTC. It translates to CASSLAGAGETQYF.

This clone has more than one count but fewer than ten. The chain recombines TRBV7-2 with TRBJ2-3; 8 positions agree with TRBD2. Trimming cost V 2 bases and J 1 base; bases outside gene matches: 5. Germline V lookup: CDR1 SGHTA, CDR2 FQGNSA. The CDR3 is 16 residues long. The CDR3 region is CASSLPFSGGTDTQYF. The CDR3 DNA reads TGTGCCAGCAGCTTACCATTTAGCGGGGGCACAGATACGCAGTATTTT.

The chain carries TRBV19 and TRBJ2-3; a possible D gene is TRBD1 (6 bases). The CDR3 spans 14 residues. Trimming pared 4 bases from V and 0 bases from J, leaving 8 bases between. The germline V gene encodes CDR1 LNHDA and CDR2 SQIVND (reference sequence). The CDR3 loop is CASSRTVSTDTQYF. For the CDR3, the DNA is TGTGCCAGTAGTAGGACAGTTAGCACAGATACGCAGTATTTT.

The chain carries TRBV6-5 and TRBJ1-2; D uncertain. Germline CDR1 MNHEY, CDR2 SVGAGI. The CDR3 covers 12 residues. V shed 5 bases and J shed 6 bases, with 10 bases lying between them. DNA of the CDR3: TGTGCCAGCAGTACCATAACCGATGGCTACACCTTC. Translating it yields CASSTITDGYTF.

The V gene is TRBV19, the J gene TRBJ2-1; D not certain. The V gene's germline CDR1 is LNHDA and CDR2 SQIVND (reference sequence). The CDR3 spans 13 residues. V dropped 3 bases and J dropped 7 bases, with 10 bases sitting between them. The CDR3 region has the DNA TGTGCCAGTAGTATTTTATATAGGAATGAGCAGTTCTTC. Translation: CASSILYRNEQFF.

V is TRBV10-2 and J is TRBJ2-7; D could derive from TRBD1 or TRBD2 (5 bases each). CDR3 length equals 15 residues. Germline CDR1 reads WSHSY; CDR2 reads SAAADI. V was cut by 5 bases and J by 3 bases, with 17 bases left in between. CDR3 protein: CASSKGTGRNYEQYF. The CDR3 DNA sequence: TGCGCCAGCAGTAAAGGGACGGGACGCAACTACGAGCAGTACTTC.